Below are 8 T cell receptor beta chains sequenced from a single sample in a study of molecular identifiers for immune sequencing clone quantification. TCRdb itself ran the PCR reads through MiXCR, one entry per CDR3 protein. There are tens of thousands of distinct CDR3 sequences in the sample; 15% to 20% occur only once, and approximately 1.5% lies in the top ten. The material sequenced was naive CD8+ T cells from blood, with Jurkat cell RNA spiked in. Subset in this sample: FACS-sorted CD8+CD4-CCR7+CD45RA+ naive T cells. Source of these receptors: a human donor in good health. Some libraries in this study had Jurkat cell RNA spiked in.

Ten or more counts support this clonotype. J is TRBJ2-2 and V is TRBV2, with 9 nucleotides matching TRBD2. V lost 3 bases, J lost 0 bases, and 20 bases stayed unmatched. This CDR3 region has 22 residues. CDR1 and CDR2 (germline): SNHLY, FYNNEI. CDR3: CASSDGWGQKVGTSTNTGELFF. For the CDR3, the DNA is TGTGCCAGCAGTGACGGTTGGGGCCAAAAAGTCGGGACTAGCACGAACACCGGGGAGCTGTTTTTT.

This clonotype was seen ten or more times. The chain couples TRBV30 to TRBJ2-1, with D possibly TRBD2 on 5 matching bases. CDR3 size: 15 residues. Trimming removed 7 bases at V and 2 bases at J, with 18 bases between. Germline V gives CDR1 GTSNPN, CDR2 SVGIG (reference sequence). CDR3 bases: TGTGCCTTCGAAGCCATTAGCGCCACCTACAATGAGCAGTTCTTC. It specifies CAFEAISATYNEQFF.

Concerning this clonotype: A much larger clone lies one base from this, so it may be a read error. The chain carries TRBV24-1 and TRBJ2-5; weak D call: TRBD1 (6 bases). CDR1 and CDR2 from the germline V gene are KGHDR and SFDVKD. The CDR3 is made up of 18 amino acids. The CDR3, as DNA: TGTGCCACCAGTGATTTGTGGATCCGGGACGCTGAGGGGGAGACCCAGTGCTTC. Translated, it gives CATSDLWIRDAEGETQCF.

This clonotype was recorded many times. This chain links TRBV28 with TRBJ2-1; D gene unclear. The germline CDR1 and CDR2 sequences are MDHEN and SYDVKM. CDR3 size: 16 residues. V was shortened by 5 bases and J by 4 bases, with 18 bases between the two germline ends. CDR3 in amino acids: CASSPVAEEAYNEQFF. The CDR3, as DNA: TGTGCCAGCAGTCCCGTGGCGGAAGAAGCATACAATGAGCAGTTCTTC.

The genes are TRBV11-2 and TRBJ2-2; D ambiguous. CDR1 SGHAT and CDR2 FQNNGV come from the germline V gene. Trimming left V 5 bases short and J 2 bases short, with 15 bases between. This CDR3 spans 16 amino acids. CDR3 nucleotide sequence: TGTGCCAGCAGCAGGGTATTCTCCACTAACACCGGGGAGCTGTTTTTT. Protein sequence: CASSRVFSTNTGELFF.

As for this clonotype: A read error may explain this, as a much larger clone is one base away. The chain has TRBV20-1 and TRBJ2-1, with 13 bases lining up with TRBD2. CDR3 length equals 17 residues. Germline CDR1 reads DFQATT; CDR2 reads SNEGSKA (reference sequence). The CDR3 nucleotides are TGCAGTGCTCAAGAAACCGGGACTAGCGGGATATACAATGAGCACTTCTTC. Its translation: CSAQETGTSGIYNEHFF.

This clonotype has at least ten counts. The CDR3 coding sequence is TGTGCCAGCAGCTTAGACACGGGAGTGCTCTCCTACAATGAGCAGTTCTTC. This sequence encodes CASSLDTGVLSYNEQFF. The chain is built from TRBV11-2 and TRBJ2-1; D is possibly TRBD2 (6 bases). The CDR3 spans 17 residues. Germline assignment: CDR1 SGHAT and CDR2 FQNNGV. Trimming cost V 0 bases and J 0 bases, with 12 bases left between them.

This clonotype was counted many times. J is TRBJ2-7 and V is TRBV27; TRBD1 or TRBD2 may be the D gene (5 bases each). CDR3 length: 13 residues. V dropped 1 base and J dropped 3 bases, with 7 bases sitting between them. The germline V gene encodes CDR1 MNHEY and CDR2 SMNVEV (reference sequence). CDR3 nucleotide sequence: TGTGCCAGCAGTTTATTTGGGGGCTACGAGCAGTACTTC. Protein sequence: CASSLFGGYEQYF.